The 2 T cell receptor beta chains below come from one sample, sequenced in a study of identical twins. TCRdb called the 5' RACE reads again in MiXCR, with one record for every CDR3 protein. The repertoire has around 280,000 distinct CDR3 sequences, under 9% of them found once; the top ten carry 2% to 2.5%. Another study also made use of these data, one on yellow fever vaccine responses in identical twins.

The sample consisted of memory (CD45RO+) T cells sorted from blood. The receptor source for this set is a woman in her late teens or twenties in good health.

The chain has TRBV7-9 and TRBJ2-7; D may match TRBD1 or TRBD2 (5 bases each). V gave up 1 base and J gave up 4 bases, with 17 bases separating them. In germline, CDR1 is SEHNR, CDR2 FQNEAQ (reference sequence). This CDR3 has 16 amino acids. The CDR3 reads CASSLDGAPGRYEQYF. CDR3 DNA sequence: TGTGCCAGCAGCTTAGACGGAGCGCCGGGGCGGTACGAGCAGTACTTC.

Only a few counts were recorded for this clonotype. The rearrangement joins TRBV11-1 to TRBJ2-5; TRBD2 agrees at 14 bases. The CDR3 loop spans 20 amino acids. The J segment lost 0 bases and the V segment lost 3 bases, leaving 12 bases of the junction unmatched. Germline CDR1 reads SGHAT; CDR2 reads FQDESV (reference sequence). The CDR3 reads CASSFGEGLAGVLYQETQYF. CDR3 in DNA: TGTGCCAGCAGCTTTGGGGAGGGACTAGCGGGAGTCTTGTACCAAGAGACCCAGTACTTC.